This TCR beta chain was captured in a study of post-analysis software for immune sequencing data (dated by TCRdb to 2013 to 2016). About the full investigation: The recorded disease courses included relapsing-remitting, secondary progressive and progressive-relapsing multiple sclerosis, and some patients had no subtype annotation. The patient repertoires were compared against some twelve previously published healthy control repertoires obtained from donors aged roughly 6 to 26 years. A subset of samples was prepared in parallel using single-end sample barcoding, then pooled and co-amplified after Illumina adapter ligation. Summary of the overall study and its limitations: When samples were clustered directly using the F measure, samples prepared in the same batch co-clustered strongly, which prompted a batch-effect correction. Patients showed significantly higher frequencies than controls for about 5 TRBV segments, among them TRBV5-6, TRBV5-1 and TRBV20-1. Multiple sclerosis patients had significantly lower normalized Chao1 diversity than controls, a result that suggests substantial peripheral T-cell clonal expansion. The control group was slightly older than the multiple sclerosis patient group.

Points on this clonotype: The clone's antigen remains unknown. Base qualities are missing; no much larger clone stands one base away.

To demonstrate the VDJtools post-analysis software, TCR beta repertoires were profiled from the peripheral blood of some 12 young patients with multiple sclerosis. The patients with multiple sclerosis were children and adolescents between about 6 and 17 years of age. Library generation was performed with PCR. Sequencing was performed on an Illumina HiSeq 2500. To reduce PCR and sequencing biases, unique molecular identifiers were built into the TCR beta cDNA libraries. Every 1 to 10 million input T cells yielded approximately 500,000 cDNA molecules, meaning each molecule approximated one T cell. The same protocol used for the earlier healthy control dataset was applied to prepare and sequence the patient libraries. Samples belonging to the same batch were prepared together, multiplexed and sequenced on a shared HiSeq lane. The published analysis was carried out like this. MIGEC handled the raw barcoded reads, throwing out single-read molecular identifier groups before consensus assembly and CDR3 extraction. Clonotype tables were post-analysed with VDJtools, and diversity was normalized by down-sampling all datasets to the smallest sample size. To correct batch-related cross-sample contamination, repertoire overlap clustering matched CDR3 amino acid sequences but not nucleotide sequences. TCRdb applied fastp at Q25 and MiXCR to the public reads, then kept only in-frame beta chains. Every CDR3 protein is listed once, alongside the most common genes and DNA of its rows. The V and J calls come from TCRdb's annotation, not from the publication. The sample data list roughly 600,000 distinct CDR3 sequences, and 44% of these were observed just once. The ten largest clones add up to around 1.7% of the sample.

The CDR3, from cysteine to phenylalanine, totals 12 residues. The retained sequence is limited to the CDR3, 36 bases, with the frame set at the first base. The V and J ends are trimmed by 0 bases and 6 bases, leaving 6 bases between them. From a lookup of the germline V gene, CDR1 and CDR2 are SGHRS and YFSETQ. The sequence joins TRBV5-1 to TRBJ1-2; tentative D gene TRBD1, with 5 bases matching. This sequence was found in a girl between 5 and 17 years old with multiple sclerosis. The sample was blood. The CDR3: CASSLETDGYTF. The DNA sequence is as follows: TGCGCCAGCAGCTTGGAGACAGATGGCTACACCTTC.